The entry that follows covers one T cell receptor (beta chain) sequence. Its antigen is unidentified. Combined were second doses at about 4 or about 12 weeks. This specimen comes from a study of T cell responses to AZD1222 COVID-19 vaccine. Study-level results: Just five or six AZD1222 recipients were seropositive at baseline. The donor group comprised mostly white British people and more females; the analysis possibly underestimated clonal diversity.

Clones were read by immunoSEQ multiplex PCR, and TCRdb kept only the in-frame ones, dropping some. The sample shows roughly 180,000 clones, about nine tenths of them seen only once. V shed 10 bases and J shed 3 bases, with 14 bases lying between them. Looked up from germline, CDR1 is SGDLS and CDR2 is YYNGEE. This CDR3 contains 13 residues. The source of this sequence is an adult who received the AZD1222 COVID-19 vaccine. This specimen was peripheral blood, taken 28 days after the second AZD1222 dose. The rearrangement uses TRBV9 and TRBJ1-5; D is possibly TRBD1 (5 bases). This CDR3 is CAPRGGSNQPQHF. The CDR3, as DNA: TGTGCCCCACGCGGGGGGTCCAATCAGCCCCAGCATTTT.